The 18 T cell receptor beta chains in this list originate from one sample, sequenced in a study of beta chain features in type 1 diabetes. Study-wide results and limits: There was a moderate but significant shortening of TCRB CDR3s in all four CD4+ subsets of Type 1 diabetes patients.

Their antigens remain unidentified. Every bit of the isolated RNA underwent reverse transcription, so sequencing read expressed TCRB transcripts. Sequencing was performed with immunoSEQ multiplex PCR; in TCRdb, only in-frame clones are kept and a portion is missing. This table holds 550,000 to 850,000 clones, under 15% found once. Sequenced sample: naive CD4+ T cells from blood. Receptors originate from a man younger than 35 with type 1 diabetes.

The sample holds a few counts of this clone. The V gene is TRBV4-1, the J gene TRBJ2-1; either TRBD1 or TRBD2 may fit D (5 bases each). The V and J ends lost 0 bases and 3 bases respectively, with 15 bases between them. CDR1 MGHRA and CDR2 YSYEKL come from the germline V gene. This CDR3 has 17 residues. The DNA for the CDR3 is TGCGCCAGCAGCCAAGATGGAGTGGGGGTTAACTACAATGAGCAGTTCTTC. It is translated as CASSQDGVGVNYNEQFF.

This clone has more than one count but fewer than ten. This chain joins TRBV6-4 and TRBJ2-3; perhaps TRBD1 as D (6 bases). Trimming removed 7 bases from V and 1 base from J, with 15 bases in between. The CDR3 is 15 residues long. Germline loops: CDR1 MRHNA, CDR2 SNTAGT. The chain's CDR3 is CASIATGPGTDTQYF. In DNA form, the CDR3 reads TGTGCCAGCATTGCGACAGGCCCTGGCACAGATACGCAGTATTTT.

The CDR3 protein is CASSLAGESGTGELFF. For the CDR3, the DNA is TGCGCCAGCAGCTTGGCCGGAGAAAGCGGCACCGGGGAGCTGTTTTTT. The chain combines TRBV5-1 with TRBJ2-2; maybe TRBD2 (5 bases). Per germline, CDR1 SGHRS and CDR2 YFSETQ. Between the trimmed V and J ends, which lost 0 bases and 4 bases, there was a span of 13 bases. The CDR3 has 16 residues. Together with reference TRBV5-1 and TRBJ2-2, the CDR3 gives the full variable domain: KAGVTQTPRYLIKTRGQQVTLSCSPISGHRSVSWYQQTPGQGLQFLFEYFSETQRNKGNFPGRFSGRQFSNSRSEMNVSTLELGDSALYLCASSLAGESGTGELFFGEGSRLTVL.

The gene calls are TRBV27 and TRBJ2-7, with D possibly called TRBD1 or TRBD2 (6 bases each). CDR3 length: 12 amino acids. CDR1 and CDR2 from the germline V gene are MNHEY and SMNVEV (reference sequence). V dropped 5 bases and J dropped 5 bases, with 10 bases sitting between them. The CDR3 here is CASSPGADEQYF. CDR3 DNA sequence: TGTGCCAGCAGTCCGGGGGCGGACGAGCAGTACTTC.

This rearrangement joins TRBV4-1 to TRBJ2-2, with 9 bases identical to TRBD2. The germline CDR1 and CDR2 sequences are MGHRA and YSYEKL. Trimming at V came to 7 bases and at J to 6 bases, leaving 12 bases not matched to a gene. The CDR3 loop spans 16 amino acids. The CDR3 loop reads CASTRGASGEPGELFF. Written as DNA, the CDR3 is TGCGCCAGCACTAGGGGAGCTAGCGGGGAACCCGGGGAGCTGTTTTTT.

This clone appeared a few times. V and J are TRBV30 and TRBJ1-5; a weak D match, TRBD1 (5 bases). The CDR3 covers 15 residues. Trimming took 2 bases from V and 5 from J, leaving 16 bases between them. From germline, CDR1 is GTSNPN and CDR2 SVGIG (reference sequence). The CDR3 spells CAWSLEGKGDQPQHF. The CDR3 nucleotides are TGTGCCTGGAGTTTGGAGGGGAAGGGTGATCAGCCCCAGCATTTT.

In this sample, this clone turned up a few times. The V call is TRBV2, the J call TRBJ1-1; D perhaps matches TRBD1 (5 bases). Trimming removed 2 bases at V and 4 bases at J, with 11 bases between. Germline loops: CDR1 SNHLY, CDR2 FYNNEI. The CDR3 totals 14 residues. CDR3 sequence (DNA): TGTGCCAGCAGTGAATTCAGGGCTGGCACTGAAGCTTTCTTT. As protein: CASSEFRAGTEAFF.

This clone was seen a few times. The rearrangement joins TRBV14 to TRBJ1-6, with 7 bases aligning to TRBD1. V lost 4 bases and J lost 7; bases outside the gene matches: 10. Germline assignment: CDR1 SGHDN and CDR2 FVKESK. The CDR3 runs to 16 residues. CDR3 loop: CASSRTRQGGNSPLHF. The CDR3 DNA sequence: TGTGCCAGCAGCCGAACAAGACAGGGCGGGAATTCACCCCTCCACTTT.

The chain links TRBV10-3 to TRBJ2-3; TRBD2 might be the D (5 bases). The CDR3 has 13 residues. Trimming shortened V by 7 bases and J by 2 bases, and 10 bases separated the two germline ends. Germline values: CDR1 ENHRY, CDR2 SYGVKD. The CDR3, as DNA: TGTGCCATCAAACCCCGGGACACAGATACGCAGTATTTT. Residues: CAIKPRDTDTQYF.

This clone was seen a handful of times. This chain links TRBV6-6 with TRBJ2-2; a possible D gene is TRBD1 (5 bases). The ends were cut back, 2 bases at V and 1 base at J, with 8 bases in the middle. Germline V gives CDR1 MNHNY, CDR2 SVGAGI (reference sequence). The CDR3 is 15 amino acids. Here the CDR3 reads CASSYPQENTGELFF. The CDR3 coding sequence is TGTGCCAGCAGTTACCCACAGGAGAACACCGGGGAGCTGTTTTTT.

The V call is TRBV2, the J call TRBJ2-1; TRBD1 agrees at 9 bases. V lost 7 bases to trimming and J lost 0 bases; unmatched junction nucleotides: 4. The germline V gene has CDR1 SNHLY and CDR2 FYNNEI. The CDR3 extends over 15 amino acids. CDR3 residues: CASIMDRGSYNEQFF. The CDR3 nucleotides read TGTGCCAGCATAATGGACAGGGGCTCCTACAATGAGCAGTTCTTC.

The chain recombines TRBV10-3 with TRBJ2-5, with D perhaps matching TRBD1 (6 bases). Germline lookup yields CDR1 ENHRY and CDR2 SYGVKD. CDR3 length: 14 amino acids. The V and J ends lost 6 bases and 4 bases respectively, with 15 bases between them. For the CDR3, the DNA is TGTGCCATCAGGGCCGAACAGGGTTCAGAGACCCAGTACTTC. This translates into CAIRAEQGSETQYF.

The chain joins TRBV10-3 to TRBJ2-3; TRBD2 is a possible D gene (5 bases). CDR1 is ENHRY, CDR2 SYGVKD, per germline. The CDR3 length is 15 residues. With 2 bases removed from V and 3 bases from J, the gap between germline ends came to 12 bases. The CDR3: CAISEGPEGTDTQYF. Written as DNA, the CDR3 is TGTGCCATCAGTGAGGGTCCCGAGGGAACAGATACGCAGTATTTT.

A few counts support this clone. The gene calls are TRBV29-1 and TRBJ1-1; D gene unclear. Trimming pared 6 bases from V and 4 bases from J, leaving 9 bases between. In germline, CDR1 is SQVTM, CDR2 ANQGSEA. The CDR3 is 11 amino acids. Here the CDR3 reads CSVPLGTEAFF. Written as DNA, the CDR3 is TGCAGCGTACCGCTCGGCACTGAAGCTTTCTTT.

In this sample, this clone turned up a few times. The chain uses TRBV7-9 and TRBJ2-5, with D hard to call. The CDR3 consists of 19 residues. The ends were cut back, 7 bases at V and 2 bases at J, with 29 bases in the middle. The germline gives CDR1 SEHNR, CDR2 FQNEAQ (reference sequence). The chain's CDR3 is CASNLKLLGFLGRQETQYF. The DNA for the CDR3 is TGTGCCAGCAATCTAAAATTACTGGGGTTCCTTGGTAGGCAAGAGACCCAGTACTTC.

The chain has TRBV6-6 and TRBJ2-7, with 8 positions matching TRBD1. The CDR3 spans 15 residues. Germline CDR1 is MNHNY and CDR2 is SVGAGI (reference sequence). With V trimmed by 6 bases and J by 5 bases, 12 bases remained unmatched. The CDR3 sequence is CASRRSGQGNHEQYF. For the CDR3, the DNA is TGTGCCAGCAGGCGGTCCGGACAGGGAAACCACGAGCAGTACTTC.

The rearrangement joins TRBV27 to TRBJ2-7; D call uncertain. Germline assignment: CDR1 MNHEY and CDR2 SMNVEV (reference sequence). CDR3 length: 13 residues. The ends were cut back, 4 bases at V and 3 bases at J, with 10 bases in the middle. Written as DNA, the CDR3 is TGTGCCAGCAGTTCCCGGCCAAACTACGAGCAGTACTTC. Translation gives CASSSRPNYEQYF.

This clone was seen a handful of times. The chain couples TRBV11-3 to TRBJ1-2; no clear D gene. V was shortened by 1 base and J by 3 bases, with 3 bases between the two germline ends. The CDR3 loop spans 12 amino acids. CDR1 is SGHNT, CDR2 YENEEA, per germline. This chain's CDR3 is CASSLGDYGYTF. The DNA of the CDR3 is TGTGCCAGCAGCTTAGGGGACTATGGCTACACCTTC.